The next 2 T cell receptor beta chains were all read from a single sample in a study of neurological immune-mediated disorders. One entry per CDR3 protein results from TCRdb running MiXCR on the 5' RACE reads. The table lists 78,000 or so distinct CDR3 sequences, around 4.6% of them singletons. Sequencing input: PBMCs. These receptors originate from a woman under 40 with multiple sclerosis.

About this clonotype: A read error may account for a junction end that differs from germline. The chain is built from TRBV12-3 or TRBV12-4 and TRBJ1-2; perhaps TRBD1 as D (5 bases). The CDR3 spans 13 residues. The CDR3 DNA follows: TGTGCCAGGAGTTTCGGGGCCGTCTATGGCTACACCTTC. Protein sequence: CARSFGAVYGYTF.

Of note for this clonotype: Possible read error: a much larger clone is one base away. The genes are TRBV20-1 and TRBJ2-1; possibly TRBD1 or TRBD2 for D (5 bases each). Trimming stripped 5 bases from V and 4 bases from J, with 15 bases between. CDR1 DFQATT and CDR2 SNEGSKA come from the germline V gene (reference sequence). This CDR3 is 14 amino acids long. The CDR3 region has the DNA TGCAGTGCTTACGGGACCAAAAATTACAATGAGCAGTTCTTC. It encodes CSAYGTKNYNEQFF.